The 28 T cell receptor beta chains reported below all come from one sample, sequenced in a study of blood T cell repertoires in COVID-19. This table comes from immunoSEQ multiplex PCR, and its TCRdb copy is limited to in-frame clones, with some not included. The table shows more than 200,000 clones, with approximately 90% occurring only once. Source material: PBMCs or T cells enriched from blood (not recorded which). The receptor set was obtained from a woman aged 25 to 39 who had recovered from COVID-19.

V and J are TRBV19 and TRBJ2-2; a weak D match, TRBD2 (6 bases). The V end was cut by 7 bases, the J end by 1 base, with 13 bases between. The CDR3 length is 15 residues. Germline CDR1 reads LNHDA; CDR2 reads SQIVND (reference sequence). The CDR3 here is CASIEGRLNTGELFF. In DNA, the CDR3 is TGTGCCAGTATTGAGGGGAGGTTGAACACCGGGGAGCTGTTTTTT.

This rearrangement joins TRBV10-3 to TRBJ1-2; D gene uncertain. The CDR3 has 11 amino acids. V was pared by 4 bases and J by 8 bases, with 8 bases between. Germline V lookup: CDR1 ENHRY, CDR2 SYGVKD. This CDR3 is CAISAQAGYTF. The CDR3, as DNA: TGTGCCATCAGTGCGCAGGCCGGCTACACCTTC.

The chain combines TRBV6-2 or TRBV6-3 with TRBJ1-5, with TRBD1 as a possible D gene (5 bases). Between the trimmed V and J ends, which lost 2 bases and 4 bases, there was a span of 12 bases. There are 15 residues in the CDR3. Germline CDR1 MNHEY, CDR2 SVGEGT. The chain's CDR3 is CASSYHLRENQPQHF. The DNA for the CDR3 is TGTGCCAGCAGTTACCACCTCAGGGAAAATCAGCCCCAGCATTTT.

V and J are TRBV5-4 and TRBJ1-5, with TRBD1 matching over 7 bases. CDR3 length equals 15 residues. V shed 4 bases, J shed 7 bases, and the junction held 11 bases outside the gene matches. CDR1 SGHNT and CDR2 YYREEE come from the germline V gene (reference sequence). Here the CDR3 reads CASSPARGVGQPQHF. The CDR3 coding sequence is TGTGCCAGCAGCCCAGCCAGGGGGGTAGGACAGCCCCAGCATTTT.

This rearrangement joins TRBV5-4 to TRBJ2-1, with 7 positions matching TRBD1. Germline values: CDR1 SGHNT, CDR2 YYREEE (reference sequence). CDR3 length equals 14 residues. Unmatched junction bases numbered 5, after V lost 4 bases and J lost 4 bases. CDR3 region: CASSRTGQYNEQFF. The CDR3 bases are TGTGCCAGCAGCCGGACGGGACAGTACAATGAGCAGTTCTTC.

The rearrangement joins TRBV5-1 to TRBJ1-1; possibly TRBD1 for D (5 bases). This CDR3 is 15 amino acids long. Trimming took off 1 base at V and 4 bases at J, with 14 bases between the two ends. Per the germline V gene, CDR1 is SGHRS and CDR2 is YFSETQ. CDR3 sequence reads: CASSLTDTTGTEAFF. CDR3 sequence (DNA): TGCGCCAGCAGCTTGACGGACACCACCGGCACTGAAGCTTTCTTT.

The V and J genes are TRBV18 and TRBJ1-2; a possible D gene is TRBD1 (6 bases). The CDR3 is 14 residues long. The V and J ends lost 2 bases and 4 bases respectively, with 11 bases between them. The germline gives CDR1 KGHSH, CDR2 LQKENI. The CDR3 sequence is CASSPSGQSYGYTF. CDR3 DNA: TGTGCCAGCTCACCATCAGGACAGAGCTATGGCTACACCTTC.

The chain employs TRBV28 and TRBJ2-1, with D possibly TRBD2 on 5 matching bases. Germline-derived CDR1 and CDR2 are MDHEN and SYDVKM. V was pared by 2 bases and J by 5 bases, with 16 bases between. The CDR3 runs to 16 residues. The CDR3 DNA sequence: TGTGCCAGCAGTTTAGACCCTAGCCGTCTCGACAATGAGCAGTTCTTC. Its protein is CASSLDPSRLDNEQFF.

This clone has only a few counts. This chain links TRBV6-5 with TRBJ1-4; D call uncertain. Germline V lookup: CDR1 MNHEY, CDR2 SVGAGI. V lost 2 bases and J 7 bases, leaving 11 bases between the germline ends. CDR3 length: 14 amino acids. The DNA of the CDR3 is TGTGCCAGCAGTTACCTCGCAAGTAGTGAAAAACTGTTTTTT. The encoded protein is CASSYLASSEKLFF.

CDR3 in amino acids: CASSVTSGYYEQYF. CDR3 coding DNA: TGCGCCAGCAGCGTGACTAGCGGTTACTACGAGCAGTACTTC. The chain combines TRBV5-1 with TRBJ2-7; 9 bases match TRBD2. This CDR3 is 14 amino acids long. Germline V CDR1 and CDR2: SGHRS, YFSETQ. The ends lost 4 bases at V and 3 bases at J; junction bases unmatched: 5.

The V call is TRBV7-2, the J call TRBJ1-5, with 10 positions matching TRBD1. J gave up 7 bases and V 5 bases, and 14 bases lay outside the gene matches. The CDR3 runs 17 residues. CDR1 and CDR2 (germline): SGHTA, FQGNSA. This chain's CDR3 is CASSMIGDRGGGQPQHF. CDR3 bases: TGTGCCAGCAGCATGATAGGGGACAGGGGAGGAGGGCAGCCCCAGCATTTT. Looking up the rest from reference TRBV7-2 and TRBJ1-5 gives the full variable domain: GAGVSQSPSNKVTEKGKDVELRCDPISGHTALYWYRQSLGQGLEFLIYFQGNSAPDKSGLPSDRFSAERTGGSVSTLTIQRTQQEDSAVYLCASSMIGDRGGGQPQHFGDGTRLSIL.

This clone has only one observation. The chain couples TRBV6-2 or TRBV6-3 to TRBJ1-6, with a tentative D call TRBD1 (6 bases). The V and J ends lost 6 bases and 10 bases respectively, with 13 bases between them. Germline V gene data show CDR1 as MNHEY and CDR2 as SVGEGT. This CDR3 has 13 residues. The CDR3 DNA reads as TGTGCCAGCAGCCAGGGGAACAACTCACCCCTCCACTTT. This translates into CASSQGNNSPLHF.

The chain joins TRBV5-4 to TRBJ2-7, with D perhaps matching TRBD1 (5 bases). The CDR3 is 16 amino acids. V was cut by 4 bases and J by 4 bases, with 21 bases left in between. Germline V gene sequence: CDR1 SGHNT, CDR2 YYREEE (reference sequence). The CDR3 bases are TGTGCCAGCAGCCCCCAAAGCTGGACAAGACCTTACGAGCAGTACTTC. This codes for CASSPQSWTRPYEQYF.

The chain combines TRBV20-1 with TRBJ2-7; D gene ambiguous. The V gene's germline CDR1 is DFQATT and CDR2 SNEGSKA (reference sequence). CDR3 size: 11 residues. Trimming took off 3 bases at V and 3 bases at J, with 6 bases between the two ends. The CDR3 DNA follows: TGCAGTGCTAGTTTCAGCTACGAGCAGTACTTC. Translated: CSASFSYEQYF.

This clone has a single count. V usage is TRBV4-3 and J usage is TRBJ1-2; D gene ambiguous. V dropped 1 base and J dropped 4 bases, with 7 bases sitting between them. The CDR3 loop spans 13 amino acids. CDR1 and CDR2 from the germline V gene are LGHNA and YSLEER. CDR3 nucleotides: TGCGCCAGCAGCCAAGGACATACCTATGGCTACACCTTC. This gives the protein CASSQGHTYGYTF.

The chain employs TRBV24-1 and TRBJ2-2, with D possibly TRBD2 on 8 matching bases. The CDR3 is 15 residues long. Looked up from germline, CDR1 is KGHDR and CDR2 is SFDVKD. V was pared by 2 bases and J by 8 bases, with 14 bases between. CDR3 loop: CATSDSGGGPGELFF. CDR3 sequence (DNA): TGTGCCACCAGTGATTCGGGAGGGGGCCCGGGGGAGCTGTTTTTT.

The chain is built from TRBV12-5 and TRBJ2-1, with 12 bases aligning to TRBD1. Unmatched junction bases numbered 5, after V lost 0 bases and J lost 8 bases. There are 16 residues in the CDR3. Germline V gene data show CDR1 as LGHNT and CDR2 as FRNRAP. The CDR3 reads CASGLVGTGGPDEQFF. In DNA, the CDR3 is TGTGCTAGTGGTTTGGTAGGGACAGGGGGCCCAGATGAGCAGTTCTTC.

J is TRBJ2-5 and V is TRBV4-2; TRBD2 matches at 9 bases. The V and J ends lost 4 bases and 3 bases, in that order; junction bases with no gene match: 9. This CDR3 has 16 amino acids. Germline V lookup: CDR1 LGHNA, CDR2 YNFKEQ. This CDR3 reads CASSPQRASGKETQYF. In DNA form, the CDR3 reads TGTGCCAGCAGCCCCCAGAGGGCTAGCGGGAAAGAGACCCAGTACTTC.

The CDR3 sequence is CASSVNSNQPQHF. In nucleotides, the CDR3 is TGTGCCAGCAGCGTTAATAGCAATCAGCCCCAGCATTTT. The chain employs TRBV9 and TRBJ1-5; D ambiguous. The germline gives CDR1 SGDLS, CDR2 YYNGEE. This CDR3 is 13 amino acids long. Trimming removed 2 bases from V and 0 bases from J, with 3 bases in between.

V gene TRBV28 combines with J gene TRBJ2-1; 10 bases are a match to TRBD2. Losses at the gene ends were 6 bases for V and 2 bases for J; bases not matched to a gene: 4. The CDR3 is 15 amino acids. Per germline, CDR1 MDHEN and CDR2 SYDVKM. This CDR3 is CASRGSGRAYNEQFF. Here the CDR3 DNA reads TGTGCCAGCAGGGGAAGCGGGAGGGCCTACAATGAGCAGTTCTTC.

This chain's CDR3 is CASSVGQGVTEAFF. DNA of the CDR3: TGTGCCAGCAGTGTGGGACAGGGAGTCACTGAAGCTTTCTTT. The gene calls are TRBV27 and TRBJ1-1; the match to TRBD1 covers 9 bases. Germline V CDR1 and CDR2: MNHEY, SMNVEV (reference sequence). J lost 4 bases, V lost 5 bases, and 5 bases had no gene match. CDR3 length: 14 amino acids.

The rearrangement uses TRBV21-1 and TRBJ1-2. TRBV21-1 is shown as a pseudogene. This CDR3 spans 15 amino acids. CDR3 residues: CASSNLRDIVSGYTF. As DNA, the CDR3 is TGTGCCAGCAGCAATCTGAGGGATATTGTCTCTGGCTACACCTTC.

The chain joins TRBV9 to TRBJ2-7; TRBD1 matches 9 bases. Trimming at V came to 5 bases and at J to 3 bases, leaving 9 bases not matched to a gene. CDR3 length: 15 residues. Germline loops: CDR1 SGDLS, CDR2 YYNGEE. Here the CDR3 reads CASSETGTGYYEQYF. CDR3 coding DNA: TGTGCCAGCAGTGAAACCGGGACAGGGTACTACGAGCAGTACTTC.

The CDR3 coding sequence is TGTGCCAGCAGCTTAGCACAGCTCTATGGCTACACCTTC. This sequence encodes CASSLAQLYGYTF. The chain links TRBV7-9 to TRBJ1-2; no clear D gene. Trimming cost V 0 bases and J 4 bases, with 6 bases left between them. This CDR3 is built from 13 residues. Looked up from germline, CDR1 is SEHNR and CDR2 is FQNEAQ (reference sequence).

V is TRBV12-3 or TRBV12-4 and J is TRBJ2-7, with TRBD2 as a possible D gene (5 bases). This CDR3 region has 12 residues. V was cut by 6 bases and J by 3 bases, with 9 bases left in between. This CDR3 reads CASSPGGYEQYF. CDR3 sequence (DNA): TGTGCCAGCAGCCCTGGAGGCTACGAGCAGTACTTC.

The CDR3 bases are TGTGCCAGCAGTTTACTAGGAGCTAACTATGGCTACACCTTC. It specifies CASSLLGANYGYTF. This chain uses TRBV28 with TRBJ1-2; no firm D call. Deletions cut 2 bases from V and 0 bases from J, with 7 bases between. This CDR3 comprises 14 residues. Germline CDR1 and CDR2: MDHEN and SYDVKM.

The gene calls are TRBV7-6 and TRBJ2-1; a weak D match, TRBD1 (6 bases). Germline lookup yields CDR1 SGHVS and CDR2 FNYEAQ. Trimming took off 0 bases at V and 0 bases at J, with 18 bases between the two ends. There are 19 residues in the CDR3. CDR3 nucleotide sequence: TGTGCCAGCAGCTTAGCTCCGGCACAGGGTCCTAGCTCCTACAATGAGCAGTTCTTC. Amino acids: CASSLAPAQGPSSYNEQFF.

The V call is TRBV4-3, the J call TRBJ2-7; 8 bases map to TRBD2. This CDR3 is built from 16 residues. Germline V CDR1 and CDR2: LGHNA, YSLEER. The V segment lost 0 bases and the J segment 3 bases; nucleotides outside the gene matches: 7. The CDR3 nucleotides read TGCGCCAGCAGCCAAGAAGTTAGCGGGGTCAACTACGAGCAGTACTTC. Its protein is CASSQEVSGVNYEQYF.